This entry lists 3 T cell receptor beta chains sequenced from one sample in a study of kidney transplant recipient with SARS-CoV-2 infection. Via MiXCR, TCRdb re-called the reads, giving one row per CDR3 protein. This sample has roughly 250,000 distinct CDR3 sequences, with more than 25% found just once. Here the sequenced sample was a blood sample, taken at baseline and on day 111 from a kidney transplant recipient. These receptors were taken from a male patient in his 30s who had COVID-19 and was a kidney transplant recipient. Certain T cells may be donor cells from the graft.

This clonotype was counted at least ten times. V usage is TRBV10-1 and J usage is TRBJ1-2; no clear D gene. This CDR3 comprises 17 residues. Trimming cost V 5 bases and J 4 bases, with 23 bases left between them. Germline V gives CDR1 WNHNN, CDR2 SYGVQD (reference sequence). CDR3 protein: CASSITKRSRKTYGYTF. CDR3 bases: TGCGCCAGCAGTATAACAAAAAGATCGCGAAAGACCTATGGCTACACCTTC.

The table lists this clonotype with many counts. DNA for the CDR3: TGCGCCAGCAGCCAACCCTTGCAGGGCGGTGAGCAGTTCTTC. It yields the protein CASSQPLQGGEQFF. This rearrangement joins TRBV4-3 to TRBJ2-1; weak D call: TRBD1 (5 bases). The CDR3 spans 14 residues. The V end lost 2 bases, the J end lost 9 bases, and 14 bases lay between the germline ends. Germline lookup yields CDR1 LGHNA and CDR2 YSLEER.

This clonotype has ten or more counts. The chain links TRBV29-1 to TRBJ2-7; D remains unclear. Germline CDR1 is SQVTM and CDR2 is ANQGSEA. The V and J ends lost 6 bases and 2 bases respectively, with 14 bases between them. The CDR3 consists of 13 residues. This CDR3 is CSVYTGPPYEQYF. CDR3 nucleotides: TGCAGCGTGTACACGGGTCCGCCCTACGAGCAGTACTTC.